This is a list of T cell receptor beta chains from one sample in a study of human T cells and chemical hapten exposure. TCRdb fed the RACE reads into MiXCR, producing one record per CDR3 protein. Here the sample spans around 300,000 distinct CDR3 sequences, over 5% being singletons. Sequencing was performed on whole blood, taken in connection with sensitization to the hapten diphenylcyclopropenone (DPC). Receptors originate from a woman aged 18-30 years with alopecia areata. Some clones in this sample may be carry-over from other donors' samples. The CDR3 runs from the conserved cysteine through the conserved F or W. Each record gives: J gene, clone size, V gene, D gene, CDR3 protein, CDR3 DNA. D genes are given only for firm matches. Clone sizes are given selectively: once, few, many, or a class where the clone is expanded.

TRBJ1-1	.	TRBV5-1	.	CASTSSPGPNTEAFF	TGCGCCAGCACCTCCAGCCCAGGTCCGAACACTGAAGCTTTCTTT
TRBJ2-7	few	TRBV11-1	.	CASSLARGGYEQYF	TGTGCCAGCAGCTTAGCCAGGGGCGGCTACGAGCAGTACTTC
TRBJ2-7	few	TRBV11-1	.	CASSLPHGQGSYEQYF	TGTGCCAGCAGCCTGCCCCATGGGCAGGGATCCTACGAGCAGTACTTC
TRBJ2-2	few	TRBV24-1	.	CATSDSTGELFF	TGTGCCACCAGTGATTCCACCGGGGAGCTGTTTTTT
TRBJ1-1	few	TRBV10-3	.	CAISDGLGRSGSTEAFF	TGTGCCATCAGTGATGGTCTCGGACGCTCGGGGAGCACTGAAGCTTTCTTT
TRBJ1-2	.	TRBV6-1	TRBD1	CASITPGQGADYGYTF	TGTGCCAGCATCACACCGGGACAGGGGGCCGACTATGGCTACACCTTC
TRBJ1-1	few	TRBV6-2/TRBV6-3	TRBD1	CASSLTGRGEAFF	TGTGCCAGCAGTTTGACAGGGAGGGGTGAAGCTTTCTTT
TRBJ2-1	many	TRBV12-3/TRBV12-4	.	CASSFPQVSRYNEQFF	TGTGCCAGCAGTTTTCCCCAAGTCTCCAGGTACAATGAGCAGTTCTTC
TRBJ2-3	many	TRBV4-2	TRBD2	CASSLLKRGANTDTQYF	TGTGCCAGCAGCCTCTTAAAGCGGGGGGCGAACACAGATACGCAGTATTTT
TRBJ2-1	.	TRBV7-2	TRBD1	CASSQRQGSAYNEQFF	TGTGCCAGCAGTCAGCGACAGGGATCGGCCTACAATGAGCAGTTCTTC
TRBJ1-1	once	TRBV5-4	.	CASSFTTVNTEAFF	TGTGCCAGCAGCTTCACAACTGTGAACACTGAAGCTTTCTTT
TRBJ2-7	many	TRBV20-1	.	CSAYPGSSVGYEQYF	TGCAGTGCCTACCCCGGCTCTTCAGTAGGCTACGAGCAGTACTTC
TRBJ2-2	many	TRBV7-2	.	CASSFHQANTGELFF	TGTGCCAGCAGCTTTCATCAGGCGAACACCGGGGAGCTGTTTTTT
TRBJ2-3	.	TRBV11-2	TRBD2	CASSFPSGGGTDTQYF	TGTGCCAGCAGCTTCCCTTCGGGCGGGGGGACAGATACGCAGTATTTT
TRBJ2-3	many	TRBV11-2	.	CASSWQGGAARTDTQYF	TGTGCCAGCAGCTGGCAAGGCGGAGCGGCTCGGACAGATACGCAGTATTTT
TRBJ1-5	.	TRBV6-6	TRBD1	CASSYPGQGKRNQPQHF	TGTGCCAGCAGTTACCCGGGACAGGGTAAAAGGAATCAGCCCCAGCATTTT
TRBJ2-1	.	TRBV12-3/TRBV12-4	.	CASTSPEGKKFF	TGTGCCAGCACCTCCCCGGAGGGCAAGAAGTTCTTC
TRBJ1-4	.	TRBV7-2	.	CASSLALTQATNEKLFF	TGTGCCAGCAGCTTAGCTCTGACTCAAGCAACTAATGAAAAACTGTTTTTT
TRBJ2-5	.	TRBV5-1	TRBD1	CASSRQGIEETQYF	TGCGCCAGCTCCCGACAGGGGATAGAAGAGACCCAGTACTTC
TRBJ2-1	few	TRBV9	.	CASSTQGDPYNEQFF	TGTGCCAGCAGCACCCAGGGTGACCCCTACAATGAGCAGTTCTTC